A selection of T cell receptor beta chains follows, all from one sample in a study of identical twins. One entry per CDR3 protein, called by TCRdb with MiXCR from the 5' RACE reads. Altogether around 280,000 distinct CDR3 sequences are present, less than 9% being singletons, with the ten largest covering less than 2.5%. The data also belong to a second study, concerning yellow fever vaccine responses in identical twins.

The sequenced sample consisted of memory (CD45RO+) T cells sorted from blood. All receptors come from a woman under 30 in good health. The CDR3 runs from the conserved cysteine through the conserved F or W. The order of the fields is J gene, V gene, D gene, clone size, CDR3 protein, CDR3 DNA. A D gene is named only where the DNA matches it firmly. Clone size is shown for a subset of rows, as once, few, many or a class of expanded clone.

j_gene: TRBJ2-3; v_gene: TRBV4-2; d_gene: TRBD2; abundance: many; CDR3aa: CASSQARGGGSDTQYF; CDR3nt: TGTGCCAGCAGCCAAGCTCGCGGGGGGGGGTCAGATACGCAGTATTTT
j_gene: TRBJ1-5; v_gene: TRBV24-1; d_gene: .; abundance: many; CDR3aa: CATSDTGPNQPQHF; CDR3nt: TGTGCCACCAGTGACACCGGGCCCAATCAGCCCCAGCATTTT
j_gene: TRBJ2-1; v_gene: TRBV5-1; d_gene: .; abundance: few; CDR3aa: CASSLEGAEQFF; CDR3nt: TGCGCCAGCAGCTTGGAGGGAGCTGAGCAGTTCTTC
j_gene: TRBJ1-6; v_gene: TRBV5-1; d_gene: .; abundance: many; CDR3aa: CASSLTGGASPLHF; CDR3nt: TGCGCCAGCAGCCTAACGGGGGGTGCTTCACCCCTCCACTTT
j_gene: TRBJ2-1; v_gene: TRBV18; d_gene: TRBD1; abundance: .; CDR3aa: CASSLQGAHNEQFF; CDR3nt: TGTGCCAGCTCACTGCAGGGGGCCCACAATGAGCAGTTCTTC
j_gene: TRBJ1-2; v_gene: TRBV6-1; d_gene: .; abundance: .; CDR3aa: CASSPSIGGGYTF; CDR3nt: TGTGCCAGCAGCCCTTCCATAGGGGGAGGCTACACCTTC
j_gene: TRBJ1-5; v_gene: TRBV28; d_gene: TRBD1; abundance: few; CDR3aa: CASRHGQVNQPQHF; CDR3nt: TGTGCCAGCAGACACGGACAGGTTAATCAGCCCCAGCATTTT
j_gene: TRBJ2-1; v_gene: TRBV7-8; d_gene: .; abundance: many; CDR3aa: CASSLSYREYNEQFF; CDR3nt: TGTGCCAGCAGCCTAAGTTACAGAGAATACAATGAGCAGTTCTTT
j_gene: TRBJ2-3; v_gene: TRBV20-1; d_gene: TRBD2; abundance: .; CDR3aa: CSAGGRTSGHTDTQYF; CDR3nt: TGCAGTGCCGGGGGCCGGACTAGCGGACACACAGATACGCAGTATTTT
j_gene: TRBJ2-7; v_gene: TRBV7-2; d_gene: .; abundance: .; CDR3aa: CASSDRQRNYEQYF; CDR3nt: TGTGCCAGCAGCGACAGACAGCGGAACTACGAGCAGTACTTC
j_gene: TRBJ1-1; v_gene: TRBV7-2; d_gene: .; abundance: .; CDR3aa: CASNARSGPGEAFF; CDR3nt: TGTGCCAGCAACGCACGATCAGGTCCAGGGGAAGCTTTCTTT
j_gene: TRBJ2-5; v_gene: TRBV4-1; d_gene: .; abundance: few; CDR3aa: CASSQEQRTQYF; CDR3nt: TGCGCCAGCAGCCAAGAACAGAGGACCCAGTACTTC
j_gene: TRBJ2-6; v_gene: TRBV3-1; d_gene: .; abundance: many; CDR3aa: CASSRGDSSSGANVLTF; CDR3nt: TGTGCCAGCAGCCGGGGAGACAGTTCCTCTGGGGCCAACGTCCTGACTTTC
j_gene: TRBJ1-1; v_gene: TRBV28; d_gene: .; abundance: few; CDR3aa: CASSLWGREDTEAFF; CDR3nt: TGTGCCAGCAGTTTATGGGGCAGGGAAGACACTGAAGCTTTCTTT
j_gene: TRBJ2-1; v_gene: TRBV4-1; d_gene: .; abundance: many; CDR3aa: CASSQDRGRLFQFF; CDR3nt: TGCGCCAGCAGCCAAGATCGGGGGCGCCTTTTTCAGTTCTTC
j_gene: TRBJ2-7; v_gene: TRBV5-6; d_gene: TRBD1; abundance: .; CDR3aa: CASSPGQGVLARYEQYF; CDR3nt: TGTGCCAGCAGCCCGGGACAGGGGGTTTTAGCCCGCTACGAGCAGTACTTC
j_gene: TRBJ2-2; v_gene: TRBV20-1; d_gene: .; abundance: few; CDR3aa: CSARPSNTGELFF; CDR3nt: TGCAGTGCTAGACCTAGCAACACCGGGGAGCTGTTTTTT
j_gene: TRBJ2-7; v_gene: TRBV15; d_gene: .; abundance: many; CDR3aa: CATSRAERDIIHEQYF; CDR3nt: TGTGCCACCAGCAGAGCGGAGCGGGACATAATCCACGAGCAGTACTTC
j_gene: TRBJ2-5; v_gene: TRBV5-1; d_gene: .; abundance: .; CDR3aa: CASSLGALQETQYF; CDR3nt: TGCGCCAGCAGCTTGGGAGCCCTACAAGAGACCCAGTACTTC
j_gene: TRBJ1-4; v_gene: TRBV12-3/TRBV12-4; d_gene: TRBD1; abundance: many; CDR3aa: CASGDRVGEKLFF; CDR3nt: TGTGCCAGCGGGGACAGGGTCGGTGAAAAACTGTTTTTT
j_gene: TRBJ1-4; v_gene: TRBV7-2; d_gene: .; abundance: many; CDR3aa: CASSPGRNEKLFF; CDR3nt: TGTGCCAGCAGTCCCGGGAGAAATGAAAAACTGTTTTTT
j_gene: TRBJ2-7; v_gene: TRBV19; d_gene: TRBD2; abundance: .; CDR3aa: CASTPSAAGDYEQYF; CDR3nt: TGTGCCAGTACCCCCTCCGCGGCGGGAGACTACGAGCAGTACTTC
j_gene: TRBJ2-4; v_gene: TRBV20-1; d_gene: TRBD2; abundance: many; CDR3aa: CSAPWGGPRNIQYF; CDR3nt: TGCAGTGCCCCCTGGGGGGGACCTCGGAACATTCAGTACTTC
j_gene: TRBJ2-1; v_gene: TRBV10-3; d_gene: TRBD2; abundance: .; CDR3aa: CAISGSEREGPFSYNEQFF; CDR3nt: TGTGCCATCAGTGGGTCGGAGCGGGAGGGTCCTTTCTCCTACAATGAGCAGTTCTTC
j_gene: TRBJ1-2; v_gene: TRBV7-8; d_gene: TRBD1; abundance: many; CDR3aa: CASSYSGTGDGYTF; CDR3nt: TGTGCCAGCAGCTATAGTGGGACAGGGGATGGCTACACCTTC
j_gene: TRBJ2-1; v_gene: TRBV11-2; d_gene: TRBD2; abundance: few; CDR3aa: CASRVPSGGGNNEQFF; CDR3nt: TGTGCCAGCAGGGTCCCTAGCGGGGGGGGGAACAATGAGCAGTTCTTC
j_gene: TRBJ1-2; v_gene: TRBV25-1; d_gene: TRBD1; abundance: many; CDR3aa: CASSRTGMDGYTF; CDR3nt: TGTGCCAGCAGCCGGACAGGGATGGATGGCTACACCTTC
j_gene: TRBJ1-1; v_gene: TRBV24-1; d_gene: TRBD1; abundance: few; CDR3aa: CATMPGQGPTEAFF; CDR3nt: TGTGCCACTATGCCGGGACAGGGCCCCACTGAAGCTTTCTTT
j_gene: TRBJ2-1; v_gene: TRBV11-2; d_gene: TRBD2; abundance: .; CDR3aa: CASSLDPQLAGGKNEQFF; CDR3nt: TGTGCCAGCAGCTTAGATCCCCAGCTAGCGGGAGGTAAGAATGAGCAGTTCTTC
j_gene: TRBJ2-2; v_gene: TRBV5-1; d_gene: TRBD2; abundance: many; CDR3aa: CASKGLAGGTGELFF; CDR3nt: TGCGCCAGCAAAGGGCTAGCGGGGGGCACCGGGGAGCTGTTTTTT
j_gene: TRBJ2-3; v_gene: TRBV3-1; d_gene: TRBD1; abundance: many; CDR3aa: CASNQQGAKSDTQYF; CDR3nt: TGTGCCAGCAACCAACAGGGGGCGAAGTCAGATACGCAGTATTTT
j_gene: TRBJ2-7; v_gene: TRBV5-1; d_gene: .; abundance: many; CDR3aa: CASSLHTTYEQYF; CDR3nt: TGCGCCAGCAGCTTACACACCACCTACGAGCAGTACTTC
j_gene: TRBJ2-1; v_gene: TRBV12-3/TRBV12-4; d_gene: .; abundance: many; CDR3aa: CASRLALNSYNEQFF; CDR3nt: TGTGCCAGCAGACTAGCTCTTAACTCCTACAATGAGCAGTTCTTC
j_gene: TRBJ2-1; v_gene: TRBV6-1; d_gene: TRBD2; abundance: many; CDR3aa: CASRRDKTSGIYNEQFF; CDR3nt: TGTGCCAGCAGACGTGACAAAACTAGCGGGATCTACAATGAGCAGTTCTTC
j_gene: TRBJ2-1; v_gene: TRBV6-1; d_gene: TRBD2; abundance: .; CDR3aa: CASSPLLAGGNEQFF; CDR3nt: TGTGCCAGCAGTCCCCTCCTAGCGGGAGGCAATGAGCAGTTCTTC